This TCR beta chain was sequenced for a study of monozygotic twins with inflammatory bowel disease. As regards this clonotype: The antigen is not known.

The study, taken as a whole, reports: IBD patients had lower TCRbeta diversity (inverse Simpson) than healthy co-twins. People with IBD had fewer clonotypes in common with others than healthy twins did, especially with disease activity. Immunosuppressive treatment differences may have increased patient repertoire variability.

This CDR3 has 13 amino acids. Looked up from germline, CDR1 is MRHNA and CDR2 is SNTAGT. Nested PCRs (approximately 17 and 9 cycles, two total) were applied to TCRalpha and TCRbeta cDNA. Using the 5' RACE reads, TCRdb records one entry per CDR3 protein without DNA. The listing records 80,000 or so distinct CDR3 sequences. This sequence joins TRBV6-4 and TRBJ1-2. The sequence derives from a human donor with ulcerative colitis or Crohn's disease, or a healthy co-twin of an affected twin (not recorded which). The sequenced sample consisted of blood. CDR3 in amino acids: CASSDWGDYGYTF.